The entry that follows covers one T cell receptor beta chain sequence. The data were obtained in a study of blood T cell repertoires in COVID-19. Study-level background: There were acute and convalescent COVID-19 samples, and they came from the United States, Italy and Spain. PBMCs, B-cell-depleted T cells, or T cells were the source of the cDNA or gDNA that made up the material.

Everyone who took part was roughly 18 to 89 years old, and they came from about two dozen US areas. Two negative PCRs, clearance, or symptom resolution were required of recovered Cohort 3 donors. The CDR3 has 13 amino acids. Per germline, CDR1 SEHNR and CDR2 FQNEAQ (reference sequence). V gave up 5 bases and J gave up 9 bases; unmatched junction bases: 4. Clones were read by immunoSEQ multiplex PCR, and TCRdb kept only the in-frame ones, dropping some. The sample yields 140,000 to 150,000 clones, around 87% seen once. This receptor was obtained from a man aged 60-69 years who had recovered from COVID-19. The genes are TRBV7-9 and TRBJ1-2, with 12 positions matching TRBD1. Sequenced material: PBMCs or T cells enriched from blood (not recorded which). CDR3 residues: CASSRDRGHSYTF. The CDR3 coding sequence is TGTGCCAGCAGCAGGGACAGGGGGCACAGCTACACCTTC.